The entry below gives a single T cell receptor (beta chain) sequence along with its context. Its antigen is not identified. CDR1 is LNHDA and CDR2 is SQIVND in the germline V gene (reference sequence). V was pared by 3 bases and J by 0 bases, with 6 bases between. This CDR3 region has 13 residues. The primer mix had 60 Vbeta and 13 Jbeta primers. Assay: immunoSEQ multiplex PCR; the TCRdb copy retains only in-frame clones and omits some. Its table lists 100,000 to 150,000 clones. The data were taken from a study of cytomegalovirus exposure and HLA in healthy donors. Study results and caveats: Most subjects had HLA-A and HLA-B alleles reportedly predicted accurately by TCR beta sequences. TCR beta V- and J-gene trimming was later associated with a missense DCLRE1C variant. Several of the most significant clusters were apparently associated with common viral pathogens in a later analysis. Exclusion as indistinguishable affected some V segments, including TRBV6-2 and TRBV6-3.

This chain links TRBV19 with TRBJ2-7; D remains ambiguous. This TCR came from a man aged 18 to 30 in good health and CMV-seronegative. Sequenced: PBMCs. CDR3 nucleotides: TGTGCCAGTAGTATTCCCAGCTCCTACGAGCAGTACTTC. Translated, it gives CASSIPSSYEQYF.